What follows are 12 T cell receptor beta chains derived from one specimen sequenced in a study of beta chain features in type 1 diabetes. The isolated RNA, all of it, was reverse transcribed, so expressed TCRB transcripts were what got sequenced. Libraries were prepared by immunoSEQ multiplex PCR; TCRdb keeps only in-frame clonotypes and omits some of them. Of 810,000 or so clones in the sample, about a sixth were seen once. The source material was naive CD4+ T cells from blood. Receptors were obtained from a young woman in good health.

CDR3 loop: CASTVTGGPETQYF. CDR3 sequence (DNA): TGTGCCAGCACGGTGACGGGAGGGCCGGAGACCCAGTACTTC. The rearrangement links TRBV6-1 to TRBJ2-5; 8 nucleotides align to TRBD2. Looked up from germline, CDR1 is MNHNS and CDR2 is SASEGT. V shed 7 bases and J 5 bases; nucleotides not matched to a gene: 9. This CDR3 region has 14 residues.

This chain uses TRBV18 with TRBJ1-1; TRBD1 aligns across 9 bases. The J segment lost 5 bases and the V segment lost 6 bases, leaving 4 bases of the junction unmatched. The length of the CDR3 is 13 residues. Germline-derived CDR1 and CDR2 are KGHSH and LQKENI. As DNA, the CDR3 is TGTGCCAGCTCGCGGACAGGGGTGACTGAAGCTTTCTTT. It specifies CASSRTGVTEAFF. The whole variable domain, filled in from reference TRBV18 and TRBJ1-1, reads NAGVMQNPRHLVRRRGQEARLRCSPMKGHSHVYWYRQLPEEGLKFMVYLQKENIIDESGMPKERFSAEFPKEGPSILRIQQVVRGDSAAYFCASSRTGVTEAFFGQGTRLTVV.

Comment on this clone: The sample carries other DNA sequences with the same CDR3. This chain links TRBV18 with TRBJ1-1; unclear D gene. Germline V gene sequence: CDR1 KGHSH, CDR2 LQKENI. V was pared by 2 bases and J by 1 base, with 5 bases between. The CDR3 runs 13 residues. CDR3 nucleotides: TGTGCCAGCTCACCAACGGGGAACACTGAAGCTTTCTTT. This codes for CASSPTGNTEAFF.

The chain has TRBV19 and TRBJ1-5; D not resolved. The CDR3 extends over 14 amino acids. The germline CDR1 and CDR2 sequences are LNHDA and SQIVND (reference sequence). V lost 0 bases, J lost 1 base, and 4 bases lay in between. In DNA, the CDR3 is TGTGCCAGTAGTATAGAGCGAAGCAATCAGCCCCAGCATTTT. Amino acids: CASSIERSNQPQHF.

This sequence joins TRBV5-1 and TRBJ1-1; D is undetermined. This CDR3 spans 11 amino acids. Germline assignment: CDR1 SGHRS and CDR2 YFSETQ. V shed 5 bases and J shed 7 bases, with 9 bases lying between them. CDR3 sequence (DNA): TGCGCCAGCAGTCCGGGAGGTGAAGCTTTCTTT. This encodes CASSPGGEAFF.

In its sample, this clone was seen a few times. The rearrangement uses TRBV6-6 and TRBJ1-3; D is unclear. CDR1 is MNHNY, CDR2 SVGAGI, per germline (reference sequence). The V end was cut by 6 bases, the J end by 2 bases, with 8 bases between. The CDR3 is 13 residues long. The chain's CDR3 is CASRLRAGNTIYF. CDR3 nucleotides: TGTGCCAGCAGGTTACGGGCTGGAAACACCATATATTTT.

The chain recombines TRBV7-9 with TRBJ2-1, with D unclear. Trimming took 1 base from V and 8 from J, leaving 9 bases between them. The CDR3 is made up of 13 amino acids. The germline CDR1 and CDR2 sequences are SEHNR and FQNEAQ (reference sequence). The CDR3 nucleotides read TGTGCCAGCAGCTTAGAATTAGGGCATGAGCAGTTCTTC. It encodes CASSLELGHEQFF.

A word on this clone: In the same sample, other DNA sequences code for this CDR3. V and J are TRBV6-5 and TRBJ2-2, with D perhaps assigned TRBD1 or TRBD2 (5 bases each). V was trimmed by 2 bases and J by 0 bases, leaving 7 bases between them. Germline CDR1 MNHEY, CDR2 SVGAGI. The CDR3 spans 15 residues. CDR3 region: CASSYRGPNTGELFF. In DNA, the CDR3 is TGTGCCAGCAGTTACAGGGGACCGAACACCGGGGAGCTGTTTTTT.

On this clone itself: At the DNA level, this CDR3 is encoded by other sequences in the same sample as well. The CDR3 DNA sequence: TGTGCCAGCAGCTCCAATAGCAATCAGCCCCAGCATTTT. It codes for CASSSNSNQPQHF. V gene TRBV7-2 combines with J gene TRBJ1-5, with no clear D. The germline gives CDR1 SGHTA, CDR2 FQGNSA. With 4 bases removed from V and 0 bases from J, the gap between germline ends came to 4 bases. The CDR3 has 13 amino acids.

V usage is TRBV5-1 and J usage is TRBJ2-7, with D possibly TRBD2 on 6 matching bases. The CDR3 runs 14 residues. V lost 2 bases and J lost 6, with 15 bases in between. CDR1 is SGHRS and CDR2 is YFSETQ in the germline V gene. The CDR3 spells CASSLLAEKGEQYF. In DNA, the CDR3 is TGCGCCAGCAGCTTATTAGCGGAGAAGGGCGAGCAGTACTTC.

The chain has TRBV5-1 and TRBJ2-1; the D call may be TRBD1 or TRBD2 (5 bases each). Germline V gives CDR1 SGHRS, CDR2 YFSETQ. CDR3 size: 14 residues. The germline V and J ends were trimmed by 4 bases and 6 bases, with 14 bases remaining between them. CDR3 coding DNA: TGCGCCAGCAGCCCGGGACGGGGCGGCAATGAGCAGTTCTTC. Residues: CASSPGRGGNEQFF.

This clone has a handful of counts. One junction end does not reproduce the germline sequence, and a read error may be involved. This chain joins TRBV25-1 and TRBJ2-7; no reliable D call. The germline CDR1 and CDR2 sequences are MGHDK and SYGVNS. This CDR3 contains 8 residues. The CDR3 sequence: CASSPICF. The CDR3 DNA reads TGTGCCAGCAGCCCAATATGCTTC.